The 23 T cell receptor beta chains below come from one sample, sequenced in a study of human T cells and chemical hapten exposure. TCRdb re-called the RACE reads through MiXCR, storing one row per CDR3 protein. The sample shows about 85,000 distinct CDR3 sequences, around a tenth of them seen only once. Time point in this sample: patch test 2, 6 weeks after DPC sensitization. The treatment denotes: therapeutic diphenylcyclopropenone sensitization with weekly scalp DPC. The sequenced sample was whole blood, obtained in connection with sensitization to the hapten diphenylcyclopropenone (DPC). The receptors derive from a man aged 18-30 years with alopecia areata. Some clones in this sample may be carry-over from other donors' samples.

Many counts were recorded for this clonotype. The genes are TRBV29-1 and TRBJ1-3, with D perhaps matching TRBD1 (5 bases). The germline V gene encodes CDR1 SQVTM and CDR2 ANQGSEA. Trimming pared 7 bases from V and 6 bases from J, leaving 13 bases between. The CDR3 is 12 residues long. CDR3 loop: CSGQGVENTIYF. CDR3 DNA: TGCAGCGGCCAGGGTGTCGAAAACACCATATATTTT.

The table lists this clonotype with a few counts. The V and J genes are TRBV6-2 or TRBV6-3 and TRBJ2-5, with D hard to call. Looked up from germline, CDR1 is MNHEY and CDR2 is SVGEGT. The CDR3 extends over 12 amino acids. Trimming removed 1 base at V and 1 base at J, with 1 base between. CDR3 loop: CASSYFQETQYF. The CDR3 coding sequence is TGTGCCAGCAGTTACTTCCAAGAGACCCAGTACTTC.

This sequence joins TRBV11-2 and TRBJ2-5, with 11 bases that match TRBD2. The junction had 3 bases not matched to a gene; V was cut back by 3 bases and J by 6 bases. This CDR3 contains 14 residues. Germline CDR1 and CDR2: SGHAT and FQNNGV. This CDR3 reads CASSFASGGKTQYF. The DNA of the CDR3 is TGTGCCAGCAGCTTTGCTAGCGGGGGGAAGACCCAGTACTTC.

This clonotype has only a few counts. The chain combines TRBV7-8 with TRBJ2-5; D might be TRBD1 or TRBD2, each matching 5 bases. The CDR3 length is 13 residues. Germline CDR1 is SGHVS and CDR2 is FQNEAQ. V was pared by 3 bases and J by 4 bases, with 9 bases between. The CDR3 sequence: CASSLRGAETQYF. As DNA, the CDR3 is TGTGCCAGCAGCTTGAGGGGAGCAGAGACCCAGTACTTC.

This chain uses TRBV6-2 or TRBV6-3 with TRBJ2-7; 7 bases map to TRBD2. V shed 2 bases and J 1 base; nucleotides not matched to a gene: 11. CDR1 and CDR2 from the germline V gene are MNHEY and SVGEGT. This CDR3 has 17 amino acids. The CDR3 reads CASSYVLAEGSSYEQYF. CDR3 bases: TGTGCCAGCAGTTACGTTCTAGCGGAGGGTTCTTCCTACGAGCAGTACTTC.

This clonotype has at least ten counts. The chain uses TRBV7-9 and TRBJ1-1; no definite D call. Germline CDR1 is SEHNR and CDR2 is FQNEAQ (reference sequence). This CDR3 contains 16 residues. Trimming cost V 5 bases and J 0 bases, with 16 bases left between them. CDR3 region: CASSRTAVTMNTEAFF. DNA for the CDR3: TGTGCCAGCAGCCGAACGGCCGTTACTATGAACACTGAAGCTTTCTTT. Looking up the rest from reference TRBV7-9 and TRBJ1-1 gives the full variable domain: DTGVSQNPRHKITKRGQNVTFRCDPISEHNRLYWYRQTLGQGPEFLTYFQNEAQLEKSRLLSDRFSAERPKGSFSTLEIQRTEQGDSAMYLCASSRTAVTMNTEAFFGQGTRLTVV.

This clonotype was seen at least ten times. CDR3 region: CASSSGPFNEKLFF. The CDR3 DNA reads as TGTGCCAGCAGCTCGGGCCCCTTTAACGAAAAACTGTTTTTT. The V call is TRBV7-2, the J call TRBJ1-4; D is ambiguous. Trimming left V 4 bases short and J 8 bases short, with 14 bases between. The CDR3 length is 14 residues. Per the germline V gene, CDR1 is SGHTA and CDR2 is FQGNSA.

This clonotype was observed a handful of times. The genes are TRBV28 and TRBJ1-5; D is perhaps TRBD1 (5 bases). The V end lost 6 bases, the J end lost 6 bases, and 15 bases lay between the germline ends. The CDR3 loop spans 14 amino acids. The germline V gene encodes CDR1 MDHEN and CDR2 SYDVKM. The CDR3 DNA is TGTGCCAGCAGAAATACAGGTTTGGGTCAGCCCCAGCATTTT. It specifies CASRNTGLGQPQHF.

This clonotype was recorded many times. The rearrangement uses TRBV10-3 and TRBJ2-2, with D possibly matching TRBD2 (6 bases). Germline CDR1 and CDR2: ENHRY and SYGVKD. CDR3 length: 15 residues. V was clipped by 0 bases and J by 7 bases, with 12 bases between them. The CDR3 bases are TGTGCCATCAGTGAGTCTGCTAGCGAGGACGGGGAGCTGTTTTTT. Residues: CAISESASEDGELFF.

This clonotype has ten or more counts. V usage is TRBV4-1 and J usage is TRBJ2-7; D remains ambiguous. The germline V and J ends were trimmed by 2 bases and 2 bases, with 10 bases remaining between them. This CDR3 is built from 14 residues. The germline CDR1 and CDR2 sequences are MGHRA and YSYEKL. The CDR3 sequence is CASSQNTAPYEQYF. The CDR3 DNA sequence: TGCGCCAGCAGCCAAAATACGGCCCCCTACGAGCAGTACTTC.

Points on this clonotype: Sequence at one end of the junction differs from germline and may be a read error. The CDR3 bases are TGTGCCAGCAGCCCAACGACAGGGAGATTGGTCTTT. This gives the protein CASSPTTGRLVF. This chain connects TRBV7-9 to TRBJ1-1; 7 bases align to TRBD1. Looked up from germline, CDR1 is SEHNR and CDR2 is FQNEAQ (reference sequence). The CDR3 runs 12 residues.

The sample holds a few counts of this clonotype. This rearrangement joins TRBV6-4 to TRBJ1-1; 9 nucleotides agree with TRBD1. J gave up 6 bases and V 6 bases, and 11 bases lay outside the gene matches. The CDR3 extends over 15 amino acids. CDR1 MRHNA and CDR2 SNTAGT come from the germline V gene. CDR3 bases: TGTGCCAGCAGCGTCGGAATGGGACAGGGAGCTGAAGCTTTCTTT. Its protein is CASSVGMGQGAEAFF.

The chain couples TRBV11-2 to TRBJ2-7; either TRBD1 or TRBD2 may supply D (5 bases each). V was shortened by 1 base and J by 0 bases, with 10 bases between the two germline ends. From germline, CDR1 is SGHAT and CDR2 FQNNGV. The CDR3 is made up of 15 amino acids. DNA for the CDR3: TGTGCCAGCAGCTTAGTAAAGGGGAGCTCCTACGAGCAGTACTTC. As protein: CASSLVKGSSYEQYF.

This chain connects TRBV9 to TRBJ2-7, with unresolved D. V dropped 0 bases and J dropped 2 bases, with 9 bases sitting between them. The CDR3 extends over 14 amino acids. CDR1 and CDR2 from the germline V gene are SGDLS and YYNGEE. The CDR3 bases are TGTGCCAGCAGCGTAGAGGCGGCCCCCTACGAGCAGTACTTC. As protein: CASSVEAAPYEQYF.

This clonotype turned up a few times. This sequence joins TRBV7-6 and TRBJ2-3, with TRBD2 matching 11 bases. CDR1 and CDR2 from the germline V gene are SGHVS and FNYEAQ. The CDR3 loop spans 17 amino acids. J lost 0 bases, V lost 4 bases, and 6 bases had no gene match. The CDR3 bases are TGTGCCAGCAGCTCCCCCCTAGCGGGGGGTAGCACAGATACGCAGTATTTT. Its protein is CASSSPLAGGSTDTQYF.

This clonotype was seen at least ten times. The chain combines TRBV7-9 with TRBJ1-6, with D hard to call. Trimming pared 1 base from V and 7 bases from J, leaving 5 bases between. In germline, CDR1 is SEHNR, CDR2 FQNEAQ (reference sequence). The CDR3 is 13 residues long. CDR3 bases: TGTGCCAGCAGCTTAGGTTGGAATTCACCCCTCCACTTT. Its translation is CASSLGWNSPLHF.

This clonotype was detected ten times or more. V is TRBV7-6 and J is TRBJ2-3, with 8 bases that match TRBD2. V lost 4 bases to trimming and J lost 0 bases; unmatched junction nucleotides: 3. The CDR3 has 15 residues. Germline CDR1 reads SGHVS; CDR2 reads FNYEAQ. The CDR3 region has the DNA TGTGCCAGCAGCTCCTTAGCGGGGAGCACAGATACGCAGTATTTT. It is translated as CASSSLAGSTDTQYF.

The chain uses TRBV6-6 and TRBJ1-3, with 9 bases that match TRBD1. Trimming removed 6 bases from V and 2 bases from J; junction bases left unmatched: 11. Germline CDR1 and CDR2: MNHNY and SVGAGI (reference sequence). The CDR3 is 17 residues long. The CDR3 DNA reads TGTGCCAGCAGGCACAGGGGGCGCGGGTTTGCTGGAAACACCATATATTTT. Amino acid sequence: CASRHRGRGFAGNTIYF.

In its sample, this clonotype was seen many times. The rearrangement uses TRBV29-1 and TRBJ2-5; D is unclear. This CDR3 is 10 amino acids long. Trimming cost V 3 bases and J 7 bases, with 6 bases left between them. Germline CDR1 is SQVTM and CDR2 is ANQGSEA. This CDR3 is CSVELGTQYF. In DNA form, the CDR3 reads TGCAGCGTTGAGTTGGGGACCCAGTACTTC.

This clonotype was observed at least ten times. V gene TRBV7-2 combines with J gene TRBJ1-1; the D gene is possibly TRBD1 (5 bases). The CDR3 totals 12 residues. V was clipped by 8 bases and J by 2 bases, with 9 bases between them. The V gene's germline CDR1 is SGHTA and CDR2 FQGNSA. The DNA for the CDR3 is TGTGCCAGCGGCGGGGGTAACACTGAAGCTTTCTTT. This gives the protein CASGGGNTEAFF.

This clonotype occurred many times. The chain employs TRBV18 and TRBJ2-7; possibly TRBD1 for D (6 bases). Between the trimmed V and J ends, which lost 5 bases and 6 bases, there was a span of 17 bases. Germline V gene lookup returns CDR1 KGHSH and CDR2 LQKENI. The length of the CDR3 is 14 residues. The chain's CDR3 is CASSSQGTAGEQYF. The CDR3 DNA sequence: TGTGCCAGCTCATCACAGGGCACGGCGGGCGAGCAGTACTTC.

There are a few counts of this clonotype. This chain's CDR3 is CASSQDGRLWQPYEQYF. The CDR3 region has the DNA TGCGCCAGCAGCCAGGATGGTCGTCTGTGGCAGCCTTACGAGCAGTACTTC. The chain combines TRBV4-3 with TRBJ2-7, with D unclear. CDR1 LGHNA and CDR2 YSLEER come from the germline V gene. This CDR3 spans 17 amino acids. V gave up 3 bases and J gave up 4 bases, with 22 bases separating them.

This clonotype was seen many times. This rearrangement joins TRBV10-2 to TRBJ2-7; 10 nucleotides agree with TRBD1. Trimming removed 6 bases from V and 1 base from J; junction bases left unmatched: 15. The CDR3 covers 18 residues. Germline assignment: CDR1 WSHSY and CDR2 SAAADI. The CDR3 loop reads CASSPGTGAFSRSYEQYF. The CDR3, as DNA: TGCGCCAGCAGCCCCGGGACAGGGGCGTTCAGTAGGTCCTACGAGCAGTACTTC.